This T cell receptor beta chain was recovered during a study of T cell clonotyping in hematopoietic cell transplantation. The study's findings and limits: No sorting was done, leaving CD4 and CD8 contributions mixed. At the given depth, recipient repertoires were over 95% de novo clonotypes.

Germline loops: CDR1 SGHRS, CDR2 YFSETQ. CDR3 length equals 17 residues. V was cut by 4 bases and J by 0 bases, with 18 bases left in between. A remark on this clone: The antigen is unknown.

TCRdb's table, derived via immunoSEQ multiplex PCR, lists solely in-frame clones and lacks some. The profile covers fewer than 70,000 clones, with around 94% appearing a single time and approximately 1.5% taken by the ten largest. The sequencing input was peripheral blood mononuclear cells. The rearrangement joins TRBV5-1 to TRBJ2-3; TRBD2 might be the D (5 bases). This sequence originates from a man aged 45-65 years in good health. Some clones in this sample may be carry-over from other donors' samples. In DNA, the CDR3 is TGCGCCAGCAGCAACTTCCGGACTCAATCTAGCACAGATACGCAGTATTTT. Translating it yields CASSNFRTQSSTDTQYF.